The rows below give T cell receptor beta chains drawn from one sample of a study of cytomegalovirus exposure and HLA in healthy donors. TCRdb's copy holds only in-frame clones and misses some; the assay was immunoSEQ multiplex PCR. Here the sample spans 45,000 to 70,000 clones, roughly nine tenths being singletons. Sequenced material: PBMCs. The source of these receptors is a man between 18 and 35 years old in good health and CMV-seronegative. Each CDR3 is given with its conserved first and last residue. The order of the fields is clone size, V gene, CDR3 protein. The listing skips clone size in some rows; elsewhere it reads once, few, many or a size class.

>-|TRBV27
CASSLSASGRSGELFF
>-|TRBV7-2
CASSLPGLNYEQYF
>-|TRBV2
CASSDRGEKLFF
>-|TRBV6-6
CASSYRPGQGYNEQFF
>-|TRBV21-1
CASRRGQAYSGANVLTF
>-|TRBV6-1
CASREDWRTYTEAFF
>-|TRBV13
CASSLGPVDTEAFF
>-|TRBV27
CASSTRSGTSGMEDTQYF
>-|TRBV6-1
CASSETQGSSYEQYF
>-|TRBV5-1
CASSLDGALNTEAFF
>-|TRBV9
CASSAGTGFYGYTF
>-|TRBV28
CASTEVGGRDEQYF
>-|TRBV5-1
CASSWTDMNTEAFF
>-|TRBV9
CASSVVAGVQDTQYF
>-|TRBV11-2
CASSFVSPDNEQFF
>-|TRBV7-9
CASSMGGTVDYGYTF
>-|TRBV5-1
CASSSWTSGRISYNEQFF
>-|TRBV28
CASSLYGQGGYNEQFF
>-|TRBV27
CASSGTSDYEQYF
>-|TRBV19
CASSTENGLAGVAGELFF
>-|TRBV7-2
CASRPTGQGAEQFF
>-|TRBV7-2
CASSLVPGQEDQPQHF
>-|TRBV15
CATSRGLNSYNEQFF
>-|TRBV10-3
CAISDKVRQANTGELFF
>-|TRBV19
CASSGASGKGNEQFF
>-|TRBV28
CASRTTPYEQYF
>-|TRBV7-9
CASSSSRDRGYNYGYTF
>-|TRBV13
CASSLRPLASQETQYF
>-|TRBV7-8
CASSRLAGFTDTQYF
>once|TRBV5-4
CASSSKESSGNTIYF
>-|TRBV4-3
CASSQNGDTYEQYF
>-|TRBV2
CASTRDRDTDTQYF
>-|TRBV6-1
CASSELAGGRNEQFF
>once|TRBV4-1
CASSRREGGDSNQPQHF
>-|TRBV11-1
CASSPFALTSGRLYEQYF
>-|TRBV29-1
CSATGTGVYEQYF
>many|TRBV4-2
CASSPLGRGEVLDTQYF
>-|TRBV30
CAWSPGSSGRWEQYF
>-|TRBV28
CASSLRNYGYTF
>-|TRBV5-4
CASSSTGTGTETQYF
>-|TRBV2
CASSRTATNYGYTF
>few|TRBV19
CASRRTSGREETQYF
>-|TRBV20-1
CSARAETAGYF
>-|TRBV5-4
CASSLARARTDTQYF
>few|TRBV7-8
CASSRTPSGSSYNEQFF
>once|TRBV27
CASSSLASRNTGELFF
>-|TRBV5-1
CASSLAGSSGYEQYF
>-|TRBV6-5
CASRDRTGPPYEQYF
>-|TRBV19
CASSIRPSGGSHMDTQYF
>-|TRBV7-3
CASSPTEGSYNEQFF
>-|TRBV30
CAWSVSGRGAKNIQYF
>once|TRBV13
CASSPRGRNYGYTF
>-|TRBV9
CASSETSGRAAGTQYF
>-|TRBV28
CASSLRRGYTGELFF